This T cell receptor (beta chain) was identified during a study of vaccination and CD4 T cells after COVID-19 (dated by TCRdb to between 2021 and 2023). Notes on the research overall: Convalescent patients had a positive SARS-CoV-2 result on nasal swab PCR, and of these patients, fewer than ten had mild disease and one had severe disease. Post-COVID blood samples from convalescent patients were collected a median of around 100 days after diagnosis, with a range of 35 to 161 days. In the convalescent cohort there were six males and four females, among whom were two Hispanic individuals, seven Caucasians, two Asians and one multiracial person. Each participant got two doses of either the Pfizer-BioNTech BNT162b2 vaccine (n=8) or the Moderna mRNA-1273 vaccine (n=2). Control cultures used a CEFX viral epitope pool as positive control, an HIV-1 Nef peptide pool as negative control, or no peptide. The spike-specific CD4+ TCR repertoire was compared before and after mRNA vaccination in approximately ten COVID-19 convalescent patients and a handful of infection-naive healthy vaccine recipients. Post-vaccine blood samples were collected a median of about 66 days after the second vaccine dose, ranging from roughly 12 to 241 days. For stimulating the cultures, overlapping spike peptide pools were used, derived from SARS-CoV-2 as well as from the common cold coronaviruses HCoV-NL63, HCoV-OC43 and HCoV-229E. Paper-wide results and their limitations: In convalescent patients, a median roughly 87% of post-vaccine SARS-CoV-2-reactive clones were detected only after vaccination, and vaccine-specific priming was suggested by this finding. Although the median number of SARS-CoV-2-reactive clonotypes went up from roughly 19 after infection to 30 to 45 after vaccination, the increase was not significant. Only a relatively small number of convalescent patients were included in the study, and early timepoints following natural infection were not analyzed. In convalescent patients, nearly all vaccine-specific clones (304 of 307) were found to be mono-reactive for SARS-CoV-2 spike rather than cross-reactive with common cold coronaviruses.

This clonotype was counted once. It lacks a known antigen. No much larger clone is present one base from it, and per-base qualities are unavailable. A single read offers scant evidence. The CDR3 sequence holds 12 residues, the cysteine and phenylalanine included. Here the CDR3 DNA is all that survives: 36 bases in frame from base 1. The junction carries 3 bases between V and J, which are trimmed by 3 bases and 4 bases respectively. Library preparation employed PCR. DNA from cultured CD4+ T cells was subjected to TCR sequencing with the Oncomine TCR Beta short-read assay at the Johns Hopkins FTIC core. Genomic DNA was extracted from the cultured CD4+ T cells with the QIAamp micro DNA kit. Oncomine TCR Beta libraries made from cultured CD4+ T cells were pooled using unique dual indexes and sequenced on an Illumina iSeq 100. As for the original processing: Non-productive sequences were removed, and CDR3s not starting with C, not ending with F or W, or shorter than 7 amino acids were discarded. Antigen-specific clonotypes were identified with the MANAFEST web application by comparing peptide-stimulated wells with reference and other culture wells. An FDR below 0.05, an odds ratio above 5, and a productive frequency above 0.1% in at least two of three replicate wells were required for clones to be considered positive. A clonotype was classed as cross-reactive if the clonotype showed significant expansion both in SARS-CoV-2 spike wells and in at least one common cold coronavirus spike condition. Similarity between CDR3 sequences was evaluated in R version 3.6.1 using Levenshtein distances (stringdist) and unrooted phylogenetic trees (ape). Using fastp at Q25 and MiXCR, TCRdb reprocessed the public reads and kept productive beta chains. For every CDR3 protein sequence, its rows merge into one entry that carries the most common genes and DNA. TCRdb, not the original authors, processed these V and J calls. This sample lists about 16,000 distinct CDR3 sequences; about 46% were detected once. The ten top clones hold around 15% of the sample.

In light of the paper, this sample's treatment or condition label describes: 10-day PBMC culture with coronavirus spike peptide pools or control peptides (ViraFEST assay). The ViraFEST assay was used in the study, in which antigen-specific T cells were expanded with peptide pools and expanded clonotypes were subsequently identified by TCR sequencing. The positive SARS-CoV-2 PCR tests of the convalescent patients were dated from March to December 2020, before the Alpha, Beta and Delta variants emerged in the United States. Each well held roughly 2.2 million PBMCs cultured in IMDM containing approximately 5% human AB serum and about 10 IU/ml IL-2, with about 9.1 ug/ml peptide pools added. On days 3 and 7, half of the culture medium was replaced with fresh IL-2-containing medium. After around 11 days of culture, CD4+ T cells were isolated by negative selection with the EasySep CD4+ T cell isolation kit. Ficoll-Paque Plus gradient centrifugation was used to isolate PBMCs from whole blood, and the isolated PBMCs were then either used fresh or cryopreserved at -140C. Triplicate wells were generally used for each culture condition.

Source material: CD4+ T cells from blood, cultured in vitro. The sequence was collected from a human donor who had recovered from COVID-19. The receptor chain draws on TRBV12-3 or TRBV12-4 and TRBJ2-2; too little of a D gene remains to name it. The nucleotide sequence is given as TGTGCCAGCAGTTTTGTCACCGGGGAGCTGTTTTTT. Its translation reads: CASSFVTGELFF.